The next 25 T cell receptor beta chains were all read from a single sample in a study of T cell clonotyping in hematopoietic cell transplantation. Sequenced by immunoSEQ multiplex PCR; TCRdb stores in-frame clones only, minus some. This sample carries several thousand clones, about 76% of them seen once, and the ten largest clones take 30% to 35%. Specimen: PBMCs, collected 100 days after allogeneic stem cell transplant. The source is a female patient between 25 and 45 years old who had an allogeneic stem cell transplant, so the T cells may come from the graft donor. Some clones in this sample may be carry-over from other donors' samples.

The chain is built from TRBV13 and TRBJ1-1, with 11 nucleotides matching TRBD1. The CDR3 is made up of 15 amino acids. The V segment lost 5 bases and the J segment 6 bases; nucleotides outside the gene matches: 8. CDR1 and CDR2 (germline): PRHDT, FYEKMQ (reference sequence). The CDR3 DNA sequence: TGTGCCAGCAGCCCTCCGGGACAGGGGGGTCCTGAAGCTTTCTTT. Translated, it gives CASSPPGQGGPEAFF.

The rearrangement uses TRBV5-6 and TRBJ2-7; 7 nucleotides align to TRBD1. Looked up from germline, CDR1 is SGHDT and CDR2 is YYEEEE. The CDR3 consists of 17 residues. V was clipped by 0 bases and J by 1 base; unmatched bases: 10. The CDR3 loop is CASSLGGQINPSYEQYF. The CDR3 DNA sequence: TGTGCCAGCAGCTTGGGGGGACAGATCAACCCTTCCTACGAGCAGTACTTC.

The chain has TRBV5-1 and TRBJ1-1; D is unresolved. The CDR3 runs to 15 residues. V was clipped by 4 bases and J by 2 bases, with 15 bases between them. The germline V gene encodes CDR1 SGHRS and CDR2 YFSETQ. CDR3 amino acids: CASSPSPGPNTEAFF. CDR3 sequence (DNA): TGCGCCAGCAGCCCAAGCCCGGGTCCAAACACTGAAGCTTTCTTT.

As DNA, the CDR3 is TGTGCCAGCAGCTCCGGCCTGGCGGGGGTGGAGACCCAGTACTTC. Its protein product is CASSSGLAGVETQYF. The chain has TRBV6-5 and TRBJ2-5; 7 bases line up with TRBD2. The CDR3 spans 15 residues. V gave up 6 bases and J gave up 5 bases; unmatched junction bases: 12. Germline assignment: CDR1 MNHEY and CDR2 SVGAGI.

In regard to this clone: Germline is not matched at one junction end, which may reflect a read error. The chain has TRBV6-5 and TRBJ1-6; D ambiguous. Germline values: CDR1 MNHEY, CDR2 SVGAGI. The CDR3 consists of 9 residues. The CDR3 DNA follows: TGTGCCAGCAGTTACCCCCAACCCTTT. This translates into CASSYPQPF.

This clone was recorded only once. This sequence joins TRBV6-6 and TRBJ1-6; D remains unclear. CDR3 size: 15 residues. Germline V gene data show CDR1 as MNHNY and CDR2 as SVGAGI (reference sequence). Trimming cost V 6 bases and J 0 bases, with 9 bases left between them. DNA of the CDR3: TGTGCCAGCAGCCTGGACGGCTCCTATAATTCACCCCTCCACTTT. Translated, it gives CASSLDGSYNSPLHF.

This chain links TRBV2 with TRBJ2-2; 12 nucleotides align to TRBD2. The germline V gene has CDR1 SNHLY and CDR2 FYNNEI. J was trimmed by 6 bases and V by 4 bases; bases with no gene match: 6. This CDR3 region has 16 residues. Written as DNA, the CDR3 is TGTGCCAGCAGTGCCCTAGCGGGGGGGCGGTCCGGGGAGCTGTTTTTT. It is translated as CASSALAGGRSGELFF.

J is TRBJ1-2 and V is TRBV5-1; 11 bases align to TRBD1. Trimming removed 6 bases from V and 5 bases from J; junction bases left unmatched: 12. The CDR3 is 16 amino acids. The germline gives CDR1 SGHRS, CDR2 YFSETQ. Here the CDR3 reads CASTQDRGHGGYGYTF. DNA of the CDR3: TGCGCCAGCACCCAGGACAGGGGGCATGGTGGGTATGGCTACACCTTC.

CDR3 sequence (DNA): TGTGCCAGCAGCATTCGGGGGGCTCTTGACGAGCAGTACTTC. Translating gives CASSIRGALDEQYF. V and J are TRBV2 and TRBJ2-7; TRBD2 might be the D (7 bases). Germline CDR1 is SNHLY and CDR2 is FYNNEI. V lost 6 bases and J lost 5, with 17 bases in between. The CDR3 covers 14 residues.

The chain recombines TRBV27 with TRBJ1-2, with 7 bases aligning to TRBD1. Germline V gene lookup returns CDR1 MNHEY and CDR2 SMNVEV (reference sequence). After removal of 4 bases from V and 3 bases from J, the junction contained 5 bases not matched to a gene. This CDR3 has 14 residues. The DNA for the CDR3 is TGTGCCAGCAGTTCAGGACAGGCATACTATGGCTACACCTTC. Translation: CASSSGQAYYGYTF.

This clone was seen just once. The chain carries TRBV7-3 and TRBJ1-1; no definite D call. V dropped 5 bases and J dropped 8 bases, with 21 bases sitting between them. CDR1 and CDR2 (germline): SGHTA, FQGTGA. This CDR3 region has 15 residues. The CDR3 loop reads CASSPNRESGPEAFF. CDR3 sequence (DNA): TGTGCCAGCAGCCCGAATAGAGAATCCGGGCCAGAAGCTTTCTTT.

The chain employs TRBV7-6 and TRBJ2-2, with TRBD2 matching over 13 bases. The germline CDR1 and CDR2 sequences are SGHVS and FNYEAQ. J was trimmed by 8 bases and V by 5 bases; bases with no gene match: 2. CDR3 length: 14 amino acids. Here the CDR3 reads CASSTGLAGGELFF. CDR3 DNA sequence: TGTGCCAGCAGCACGGGACTAGCGGGGGGGGAGCTGTTTTTT.

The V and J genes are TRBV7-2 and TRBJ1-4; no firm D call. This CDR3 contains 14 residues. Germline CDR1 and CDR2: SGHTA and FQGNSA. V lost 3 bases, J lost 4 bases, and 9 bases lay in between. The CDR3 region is CASSFSSSNEKLFF. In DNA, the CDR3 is TGTGCCAGCAGCTTTAGCAGTAGTAATGAAAAACTGTTTTTT.

CDR3 bases: TGCGCCAGCAGCTTGGAGTCCTCCTACGAGCAGTACTTC. Translating it yields CASSLESSYEQYF. The chain carries TRBV5-1 and TRBJ2-7; D uncertain. From germline, CDR1 is SGHRS and CDR2 YFSETQ. V was shortened by 0 bases and J by 0 bases, with 4 bases between the two germline ends. The CDR3 spans 13 residues.

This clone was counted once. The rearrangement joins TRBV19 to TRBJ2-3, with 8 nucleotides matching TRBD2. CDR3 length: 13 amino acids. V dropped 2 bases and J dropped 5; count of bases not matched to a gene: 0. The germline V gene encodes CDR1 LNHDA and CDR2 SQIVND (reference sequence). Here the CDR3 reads CASSILAGDTQYF. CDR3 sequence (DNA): TGTGCCAGTAGTATACTAGCGGGAGATACGCAGTATTTT.

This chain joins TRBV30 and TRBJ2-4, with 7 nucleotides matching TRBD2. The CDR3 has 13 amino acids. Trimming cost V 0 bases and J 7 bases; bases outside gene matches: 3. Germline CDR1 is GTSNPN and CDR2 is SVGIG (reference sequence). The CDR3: CAWSVRGGNIQYF. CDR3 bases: TGTGCCTGGAGTGTACGGGGAGGGAACATTCAGTACTTC.

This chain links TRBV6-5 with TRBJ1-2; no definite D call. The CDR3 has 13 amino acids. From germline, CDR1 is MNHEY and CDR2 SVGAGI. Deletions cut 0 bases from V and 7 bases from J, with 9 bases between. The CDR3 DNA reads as TGTGCCAGCAGTTACTCGAGGTCAAGTGGCTACACCTTC. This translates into CASSYSRSSGYTF.

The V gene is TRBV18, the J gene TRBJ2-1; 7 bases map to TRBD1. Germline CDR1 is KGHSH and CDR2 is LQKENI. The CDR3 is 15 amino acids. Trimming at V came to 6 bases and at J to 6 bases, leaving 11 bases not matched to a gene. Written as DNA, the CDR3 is TGTGCCAGCTCTCTGGGACAGTCGCCCGGCAATGAGCAGTTCTTC. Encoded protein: CASSLGQSPGNEQFF.

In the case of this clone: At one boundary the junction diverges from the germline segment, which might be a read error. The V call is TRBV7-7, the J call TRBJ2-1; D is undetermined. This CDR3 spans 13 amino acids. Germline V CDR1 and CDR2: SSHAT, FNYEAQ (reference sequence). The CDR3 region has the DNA TGTGCTAGCAGCCCTAATGACGGGTTAGAGCAGTTCTTC. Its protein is CASSPNDGLEQFF.

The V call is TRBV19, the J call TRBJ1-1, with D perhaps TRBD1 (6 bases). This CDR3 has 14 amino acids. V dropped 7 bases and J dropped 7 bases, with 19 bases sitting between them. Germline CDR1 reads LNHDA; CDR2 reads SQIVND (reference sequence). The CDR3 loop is CASTLFRDTHEAFF. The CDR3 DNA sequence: TGTGCCAGTACCCTTTTCCGGGACACTCATGAAGCTTTCTTT.

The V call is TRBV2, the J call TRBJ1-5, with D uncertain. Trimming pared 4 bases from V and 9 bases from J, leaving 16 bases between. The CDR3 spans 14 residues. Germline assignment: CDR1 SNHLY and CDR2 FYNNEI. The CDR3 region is CASSGLGRDRPQHF. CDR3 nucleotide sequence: TGTGCCAGCAGTGGCCTTGGGAGGGATCGGCCCCAGCATTTT.

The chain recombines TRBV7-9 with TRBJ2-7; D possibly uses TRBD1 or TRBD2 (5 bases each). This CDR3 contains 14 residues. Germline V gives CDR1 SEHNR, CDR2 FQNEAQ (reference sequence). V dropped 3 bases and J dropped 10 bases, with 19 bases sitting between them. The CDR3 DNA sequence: TGTGCCAGCAGCTTTGGGGGTCCGACGGTGGAACAGTACTTC. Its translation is CASSFGGPTVEQYF.

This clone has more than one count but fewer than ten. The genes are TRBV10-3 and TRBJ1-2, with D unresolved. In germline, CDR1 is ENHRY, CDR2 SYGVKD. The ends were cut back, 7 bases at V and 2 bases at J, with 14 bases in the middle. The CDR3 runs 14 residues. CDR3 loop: CAITPSPGNYGYTF. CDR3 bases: TGTGCCATCACCCCGAGCCCTGGGAACTATGGCTACACCTTC.

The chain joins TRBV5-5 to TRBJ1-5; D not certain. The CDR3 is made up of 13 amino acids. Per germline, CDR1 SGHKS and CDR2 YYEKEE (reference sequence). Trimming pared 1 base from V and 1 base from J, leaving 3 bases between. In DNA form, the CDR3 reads TGTGCCAGCAGCTTGAACAGCAATCAGCCCCAGCATTTT. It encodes CASSLNSNQPQHF.

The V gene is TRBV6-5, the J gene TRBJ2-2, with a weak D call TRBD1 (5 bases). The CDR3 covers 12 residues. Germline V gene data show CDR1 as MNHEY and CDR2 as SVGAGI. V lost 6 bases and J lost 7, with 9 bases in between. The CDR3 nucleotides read TGTGCCAGCAGATTCCAGGGCGGGGAGCTGTTTTTT. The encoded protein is CASRFQGGELFF.